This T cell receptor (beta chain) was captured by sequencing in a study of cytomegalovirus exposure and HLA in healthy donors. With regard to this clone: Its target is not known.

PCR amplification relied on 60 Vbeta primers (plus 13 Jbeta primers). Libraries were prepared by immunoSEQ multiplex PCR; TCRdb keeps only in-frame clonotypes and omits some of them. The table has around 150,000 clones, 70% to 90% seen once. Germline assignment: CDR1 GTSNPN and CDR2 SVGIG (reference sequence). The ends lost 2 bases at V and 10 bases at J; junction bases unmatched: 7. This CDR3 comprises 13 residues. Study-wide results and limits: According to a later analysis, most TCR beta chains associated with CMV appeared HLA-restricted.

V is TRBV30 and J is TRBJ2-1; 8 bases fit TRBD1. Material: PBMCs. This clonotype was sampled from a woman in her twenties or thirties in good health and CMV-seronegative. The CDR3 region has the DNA TGTGCCTGGAGTTCAGACAGGGGTCGGGAGCAGTTCTTC. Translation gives CAWSSDRGREQFF.